The entry below describes one T cell receptor beta chain. This clonotype was detected many times. The antigen it binds to is not known. Base quality data are lacking; no much larger clone is found one base away. Library generation was performed with PCR. TCRdb shows the sequencer as Illumina HiSeq 2500. TCR libraries were prepared with molecular barcoding, using unique molecular identifiers to normalize TCRbeta repertoire quantification. The raw public data were reprocessed by TCRdb itself: fastp quality trimming at Q25, MiXCR clonotype calling, in-frame beta chains only. Here each entry gathers all rows of one CDR3 protein and keeps the most common genes and DNA. The sample includes 200,000 to 250,000 distinct CDR3 sequences, with roughly 11% observed a single time. The ten largest make up 28% of the sample. From cysteine to phenylalanine, the CDR3 is 12 amino acids long. The kept DNA is CDR3 alone, 36 bases in frame from the first base. The germline V gene encodes CDR1 DFQATT and CDR2 SNEGSKA (reference sequence). The V and J ends are trimmed by 6 bases and 8 bases, leaving 15 bases between them.

This specimen's treatment or condition label, interpreted: allogeneic hematopoietic cell transplantation with graft depleted of TCRalphabeta T cells and CD19 B cells. TCRalphabeta/CD19-depleted allogeneic hematopoietic cell grafts were given to the transplant recipients, all of whom were children. This sample is part of a study of T-cell reconstitution after alpha-beta-depleted transplantation in children (dated by TCRdb to about 2016). Some background on the complete study: The study quantitatively tracked T-cell immune reconstitution after TCRalphabeta/CD19-depleted allogeneic hematopoietic cell transplantation in children using TCR repertoire profiling. Study-level results and caveats: About two months after transplant, the apparently early recovery of alphabetaT-cell counts reportedly depended on just several hundred clones that had expanded rapidly and came from non-depleted graft cells. The high TCRbeta diversity at day 60 in some patients was ascribed to recipient T cells and intrathymic progenitors that had survived conditioning. Over the following months the frequencies of hyperexpanded clones went down, and after one year T-cell counts and TCRbeta diversity were mostly credited to newly produced T cells.

The sequencing used PBMCs, collected before TCRalphabeta/CD19-depleted stem cell transplant. The chain employs TRBV20-1 and TRBJ2-3; TRBD1 is perhaps the D gene, given 5 matching bases. This clonotype was obtained from a child less than two years old with acute myeloid leukemia, due to receive a stem cell transplant. The sequenced DNA is TGCAGTGCCAGGGCCCAAACGGCTACGCAGTATTTT. It codes for CSARAQTATQYF.